This is a list of T cell receptor beta chains from one sample in a study of regulatory T cells in long-lasting Graves disease. MiXCR, applied by TCRdb to the multiplex PCR reads, yields one record per CDR3 protein. The sample holds 400,000 to 500,000 distinct CDR3 sequences, about a fifth seen once. Sequencing was performed on peripheral blood mononuclear cells (PBMCs), taken when the disease was refractory, from a patient treated with antithyroid drugs. Every receptor here comes from a female donor with Graves disease. Both conserved end residues are part of each CDR3. Fields, in order: clone size, D gene, V gene, J gene, CDR3 DNA, CDR3 protein. The D gene is left open where the match is weak. Only some rows state a clone size, as once, few, many or a class for expanded clones.

abundance: .; d_gene: .; v_gene: TRBV29-1; j_gene: TRBJ2-7; CDR3nt: TGCAGCACCCGACAGGCGAGCTCCTACGAGCAGTACTTC; CDR3aa: CSTRQASSYEQYF
abundance: many; d_gene: TRBD2; v_gene: TRBV29-1; j_gene: TRBJ2-5; CDR3nt: TGCAGCGTTGAATTTGTAGCTAGCGGGAGTACGGAGACCCAGTACTTC; CDR3aa: CSVEFVASGSTETQYF
abundance: many; d_gene: .; v_gene: TRBV28; j_gene: TRBJ2-7; CDR3nt: TGTGCCAGCAGTTTACAAGGCCCCAGGTACTTC; CDR3aa: CASSLQGPRYF
abundance: .; d_gene: .; v_gene: TRBV28; j_gene: TRBJ2-4; CDR3nt: TGTGCCAGCACCGGGTCGGGGGAGGTCGGTGCCAAAAACATTCAGTACTTC; CDR3aa: CASTGSGEVGAKNIQYF
abundance: .; d_gene: TRBD1; v_gene: TRBV29-1; j_gene: TRBJ1-2; CDR3nt: TGCAGCGTTGAAGAGGCAATCGGGACAGGGTCGGCCTATGGCTACACCTTC; CDR3aa: CSVEEAIGTGSAYGYTF
abundance: few; d_gene: TRBD1; v_gene: TRBV5-1; j_gene: TRBJ2-2; CDR3nt: TGCGCCAGCAGCGACCGGACAGGGGGAACCGGGGAGCTGTTTTTT; CDR3aa: CASSDRTGGTGELFF
abundance: .; d_gene: .; v_gene: TRBV6-1; j_gene: TRBJ1-4; CDR3nt: TGTGCCAGCAGCCCCTTCGACCGGTCGGCTAATGAAAAACTGTTTTTT; CDR3aa: CASSPFDRSANEKLFF
abundance: many; d_gene: TRBD1; v_gene: TRBV28; j_gene: TRBJ1-6; CDR3nt: TGTGCCAGCAGTCCGTGGGACAGCAAAGAGTATAATTCACCCCTCCACTTT; CDR3aa: CASSPWDSKEYNSPLHF
abundance: many; d_gene: .; v_gene: TRBV12-3/TRBV12-4; j_gene: TRBJ2-7; CDR3nt: TGTGCCAGCAGCCCAGACCCGGGCGGCCACGAGCAGTACTTC; CDR3aa: CASSPDPGGHEQYF
abundance: many; d_gene: .; v_gene: TRBV6-2/TRBV6-3; j_gene: TRBJ1-1; CDR3nt: TGTGCCAGCAGTCCCAAACTCCGGCGGGGGGCTGAAGCTTTCTTT; CDR3aa: CASSPKLRRGAEAFF
abundance: .; d_gene: .; v_gene: TRBV7-8; j_gene: TRBJ1-1; CDR3nt: TGTGCCAGCAGCCTCCCCCCGGCAGTTGAAGCTTTCTTT; CDR3aa: CASSLPPAVEAFF
abundance: many; d_gene: TRBD1; v_gene: TRBV7-2; j_gene: TRBJ1-5; CDR3nt: TGTGCCAGCAGCCGACAGGGGGTTAGCAATCAGCCCCAGCATTTT; CDR3aa: CASSRQGVSNQPQHF
abundance: .; d_gene: TRBD2; v_gene: TRBV2; j_gene: TRBJ2-1; CDR3nt: TGTGCCAGCAGTGGGACTAGCGGGAATAATGAGCAGTTCTTC; CDR3aa: CASSGTSGNNEQFF
abundance: few; d_gene: .; v_gene: TRBV10-3; j_gene: TRBJ1-2; CDR3nt: TGTGCCATCAGTGAAAATCAGGATTCTGGCTACACCTTC; CDR3aa: CAISENQDSGYTF
abundance: many; d_gene: TRBD1; v_gene: TRBV24-1; j_gene: TRBJ1-2; CDR3nt: TGTGCCACCAGTGAATCCGACAGGGGCTATGGCTACACCTTC; CDR3aa: CATSESDRGYGYTF
abundance: .; d_gene: .; v_gene: TRBV28; j_gene: TRBJ2-7; CDR3nt: TGTGCCAGCAGTTTTACGGTAGCGCGGGAGCAGTACTTC; CDR3aa: CASSFTVAREQYF
abundance: many; d_gene: TRBD2; v_gene: TRBV29-1; j_gene: TRBJ2-7; CDR3nt: TGCAGCGTTACTGGCCTAGCGGGAGACCATGGGTACGAGCAGTACTTC; CDR3aa: CSVTGLAGDHGYEQYF
abundance: .; d_gene: .; v_gene: TRBV30; j_gene: TRBJ1-2; CDR3nt: TGTGCCTGGAGCCGGGACTCCTCCGTTGCTAACTATGGCTACACCTTC; CDR3aa: CAWSRDSSVANYGYTF
abundance: many; d_gene: .; v_gene: TRBV28; j_gene: TRBJ1-4; CDR3nt: TGTGCCAGCAGCCTCGGGGGAGAGAAGGAAAAACTGTTTTTT; CDR3aa: CASSLGGEKEKLFF
abundance: few; d_gene: TRBD1; v_gene: TRBV19; j_gene: TRBJ1-1; CDR3nt: TGTGCCAGTAGTTCACCGACAGGGGGCAGGCCCGAAGCTTTCTTT; CDR3aa: CASSSPTGGRPEAFF
abundance: many; d_gene: .; v_gene: TRBV11-1; j_gene: TRBJ1-1; CDR3nt: TGTGCCAGCAACTTCCCGGGGGGCTCCGGCACTGAAGCTTTCTTT; CDR3aa: CASNFPGGSGTEAFF
abundance: .; d_gene: TRBD2; v_gene: TRBV28; j_gene: TRBJ2-7; CDR3nt: TGTGCCAGCAGTTCTCCACCCGGGGGGAACTACGAGCAGTACTTC; CDR3aa: CASSSPPGGNYEQYF
abundance: .; d_gene: .; v_gene: TRBV6-5; j_gene: TRBJ1-2; CDR3nt: TGTGCCAGCAGTTACTCGCCCAATCGGTACACCCACTATGGCTACACCTTC; CDR3aa: CASSYSPNRYTHYGYTF
abundance: many; d_gene: .; v_gene: TRBV7-3; j_gene: TRBJ1-1; CDR3nt: TGTGCCAGCAGCTCGAACGCTGGGAACACTGAAGCTTTCTTT; CDR3aa: CASSSNAGNTEAFF
abundance: many; d_gene: .; v_gene: TRBV7-2; j_gene: TRBJ2-7; CDR3nt: TGTGCCAGCAGCCCGCGACAGGCGCCACGGGAGCAGTACTTC; CDR3aa: CASSPRQAPREQYF
abundance: .; d_gene: .; v_gene: TRBV14; j_gene: TRBJ1-3; CDR3nt: TGTGCCAGCAGCCAAGATCTCCAGGGAAGGGGAAACACCATATATTTT; CDR3aa: CASSQDLQGRGNTIYF
abundance: few; d_gene: TRBD1; v_gene: TRBV5-5; j_gene: TRBJ2-7; CDR3nt: TGTGCCAGCAGTTTTCAGTCCTTGGGACAGGGGTTTTACGAGCAGTACTTC; CDR3aa: CASSFQSLGQGFYEQYF
abundance: many; d_gene: .; v_gene: TRBV28; j_gene: TRBJ2-7; CDR3nt: TGTGCCACCTCCGGGACGAACTACGAGCAGTACTTC; CDR3aa: CATSGTNYEQYF
abundance: .; d_gene: TRBD2; v_gene: TRBV6-1; j_gene: TRBJ2-2; CDR3nt: TGTGCCAGCAGTGCGGGACTATTGAACACCGGGGAGCTGTTTTTT; CDR3aa: CASSAGLLNTGELFF
abundance: .; d_gene: .; v_gene: TRBV11-2; j_gene: TRBJ2-6; CDR3nt: TGTGCCAGCAGCCGGCGCCGAGGCGGGACGAGCTCTGGGGCCAACGTCCTGACTTTC; CDR3aa: CASSRRRGGTSSGANVLTF
abundance: many; d_gene: .; v_gene: TRBV28; j_gene: TRBJ1-5; CDR3nt: TGTGCCAGCAGTAATCGGGCAGCAAATCAGCCCCAGCATTTT; CDR3aa: CASSNRAANQPQHF
abundance: once; d_gene: TRBD1; v_gene: TRBV5-5; j_gene: TRBJ2-7; CDR3nt: TGTGCCAGCAGAACGACGGACAGGCCCCCCTACGAGCAGTACTTC; CDR3aa: CASRTTDRPPYEQYF
abundance: many; d_gene: .; v_gene: TRBV7-2; j_gene: TRBJ2-5; CDR3nt: TGTGCCAGCAGCTTAGGCGGCGGGGTCCAAGAGACCCAGTACTTC; CDR3aa: CASSLGGGVQETQYF
abundance: .; d_gene: .; v_gene: TRBV19; j_gene: TRBJ2-7; CDR3nt: TGTGCCAGTAGTATTAAGAGCTCCTACGAGCAGTACTTC; CDR3aa: CASSIKSSYEQYF
abundance: many; d_gene: .; v_gene: TRBV7-2; j_gene: TRBJ1-2; CDR3nt: TGTGCCAGCAGCTTAGGGATAGGCTACACCTTC; CDR3aa: CASSLGIGYTF
abundance: .; d_gene: TRBD1; v_gene: TRBV20-1; j_gene: TRBJ1-1; CDR3nt: TGCAGTGCTCCCCGACAGGGCGGGACTGAAGCTTTCTTT; CDR3aa: CSAPRQGGTEAFF
abundance: .; d_gene: TRBD1; v_gene: TRBV28; j_gene: TRBJ2-2; CDR3nt: TGTGCCTCTAACAGACAGGGCGGTACCGGGGAGCTGTTTTTT; CDR3aa: CASNRQGGTGELFF
abundance: once; d_gene: .; v_gene: TRBV7-2; j_gene: TRBJ1-5; CDR3nt: TGTGCCAGCAGCTTATGGCAGATTAGCAATCAGCCCCAGCATTTT; CDR3aa: CASSLWQISNQPQHF
abundance: many; d_gene: .; v_gene: TRBV7-2; j_gene: TRBJ1-1; CDR3nt: TGTGCCAGCAGCTTATTCTCCGAGAACACTGAAGCTTTCTTT; CDR3aa: CASSLFSENTEAFF
abundance: .; d_gene: .; v_gene: TRBV13; j_gene: TRBJ2-3; CDR3nt: TGTGCCAGCAGCTACTCAGGGGGGGTCACAGATACGCAGTATTTT; CDR3aa: CASSYSGGVTDTQYF
abundance: many; d_gene: .; v_gene: TRBV7-2; j_gene: TRBJ1-2; CDR3nt: TGTGCCAGCAGCCCACTCTCCCAGTATGGCTACACCTTC; CDR3aa: CASSPLSQYGYTF